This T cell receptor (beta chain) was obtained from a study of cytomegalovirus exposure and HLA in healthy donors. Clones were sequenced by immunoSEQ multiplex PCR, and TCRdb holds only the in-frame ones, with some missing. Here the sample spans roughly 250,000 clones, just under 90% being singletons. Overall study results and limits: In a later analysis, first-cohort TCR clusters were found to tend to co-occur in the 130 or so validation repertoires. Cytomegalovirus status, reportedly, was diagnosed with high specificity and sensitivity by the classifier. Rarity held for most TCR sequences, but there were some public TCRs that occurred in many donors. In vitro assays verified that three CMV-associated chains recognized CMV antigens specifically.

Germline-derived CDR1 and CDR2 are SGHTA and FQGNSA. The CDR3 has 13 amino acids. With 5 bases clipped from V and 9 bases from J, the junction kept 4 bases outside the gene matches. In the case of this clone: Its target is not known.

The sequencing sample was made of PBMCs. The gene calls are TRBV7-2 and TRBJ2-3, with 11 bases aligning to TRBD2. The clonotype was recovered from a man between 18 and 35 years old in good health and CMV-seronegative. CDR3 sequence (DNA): TGTGCCAGCAGCCCGAGGACTAGCGGGACGCAGTATTTT. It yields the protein CASSPRTSGTQYF. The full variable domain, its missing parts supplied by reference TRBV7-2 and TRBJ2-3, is GAGVSQSPSNKVTEKGKDVELRCDPISGHTALYWYRQSLGQGLEFLIYFQGNSAPDKSGLPSDRFSAERTGGSVSTLTIQRTQQEDSAVYLCASSPRTSGTQYFGPGTRLTVL.